This TCR beta chain was captured by sequencing in a study of T-cell reconstitution after alpha-beta-depleted transplantation in children (TCRdb year 2016). With regard to the full study: T-cell immune reconstitution after TCRalphabeta/CD19-depleted allogeneic hematopoietic cell transplantation in children was quantitatively tracked in the study by means of TCR repertoire profiling.

This clonotype was observed a few times. It has no known antigen specificity. No clone much larger than this one lies a single base away; base qualities are absent. Trimming at the junction amounts to 0 bases on V and 15 bases on J, and the germline ends lie 12 bases apart. The CDR3 numbers 12 residues from cysteine through phenylalanine. The read is trimmed to its CDR3 DNA, 36 bases read in frame from base 1. The germline V gene provides CDR1 MGHRA and CDR2 YSYEKL. Beyond this particular receptor, the publication reports: The frequencies of hyperexpanded clones fell over the following months, and after one year, T-cell counts and TCRbeta diversity were mostly attributed to newly produced T cells. In some patients, the high TCRbeta diversity seen at day 60 was put down to recipient T cells and intrathymic progenitors that had survived conditioning. Apparently early alphabetaT-cell count recovery about two months after transplant reportedly relied on only several hundred rapidly expanded clones derived from non-depleted graft cells.

The library was prepared using PCR. The run used an Illumina HiSeq 2500. Molecular barcoding was employed in the preparation of TCR libraries, with unique molecular identifiers being used to normalize TCRbeta repertoire quantification. The public reads were reprocessed in TCRdb via fastp at Q25 and MiXCR, keeping in-frame beta chains. Under each unique CDR3 protein, matching rows form one entry showing the most common genes and DNA. The sample table shows about 440,000 distinct CDR3 sequences, and approximately 42% are seen once. Roughly a quarter of the sample is held by the ten biggest clonotypes. The treatment or condition tag for this specimen amounts to: allogeneic hematopoietic cell transplantation with graft depleted of TCRalphabeta T cells and CD19 B cells. Transplant recipients were children who received TCRalphabeta/CD19-depleted allogeneic hematopoietic cell grafts.

The specimen was PBMCs, collected before TCRalphabeta/CD19-depleted stem cell transplant. Here the chain combines TRBV4-1 and TRBJ2-1, with TRBD2 perhaps the D gene, on 5 matching bases. The receptor's source is a girl aged 2 to 9 with aplastic anemia, due to receive a stem cell transplant. The nucleotide sequence is TGCGCCAGCAGCCAAGATCCGGGAAGACGGTTCTTC. This codes for CASSQDPGRRFF.